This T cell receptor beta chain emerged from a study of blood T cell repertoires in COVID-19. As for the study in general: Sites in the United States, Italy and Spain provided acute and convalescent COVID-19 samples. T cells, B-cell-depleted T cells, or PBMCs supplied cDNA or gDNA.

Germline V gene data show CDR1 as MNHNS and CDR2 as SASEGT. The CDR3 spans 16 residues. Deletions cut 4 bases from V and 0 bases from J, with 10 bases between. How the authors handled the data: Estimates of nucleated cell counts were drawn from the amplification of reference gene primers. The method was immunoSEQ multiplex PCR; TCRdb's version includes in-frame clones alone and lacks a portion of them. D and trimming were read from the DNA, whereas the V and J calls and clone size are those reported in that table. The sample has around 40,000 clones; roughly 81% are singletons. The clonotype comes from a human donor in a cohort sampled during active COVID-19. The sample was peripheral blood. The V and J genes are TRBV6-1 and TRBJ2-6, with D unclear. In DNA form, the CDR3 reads TGTGCCAGCAGTGGCCACAGAAGCTCTGGGGCCAACGTCCTGACTTTC. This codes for CASSGHRSSGANVLTF.